This TCR beta chain was captured in a study of stem cell transplantation in POMP-related autoinflammatory disease. Study overall: Pre-transplant patients had naive-skewed CD4+ T cells and few CD8+ T cells.

Regarding this clone: Antigen unknown.

Some clones are missing from TCRdb's copy, which holds only in-frame ones; the method was immunoSEQ multiplex PCR. The sample carries roughly 28,000 clones, around four fifths recorded once. There are 18 residues in the CDR3. V was pared by 3 bases and J by 6 bases, with 17 bases of the junction left unmatched. Germline CDR1 and CDR2: MNHNS and SASEGT. Whole-study findings and limits: Patients with PRAID showed a restricted number of unique TRB V-J gene pairings.

The chain couples TRBV6-1 to TRBJ2-7; 10 positions agree with TRBD2. The input for sequencing was CD4+ T cells from PBMCs, taken before stem cell transplantation. The source of this sequence is a human donor with POMP-related autoinflammation and immune dysregulation (PRAID). CDR3 amino acids: CASSDWRSRGLASLEQYF. For the CDR3, the DNA is TGTGCCAGCAGTGATTGGCGGTCCAGGGGACTAGCGAGTCTCGAGCAGTACTTC.